Listed here are 13 T cell receptor beta chains from one sample, sequenced in a study of OX40 agonist ivuxolimab in advanced cancers. Data came from immunoSEQ multiplex PCR; TCRdb stores just in-frame clones and leaves some out. Here the sample spans under 85,000 clones, more than 85% being singletons. The starting material was CD4+ or CD8+ T cells sorted from blood, obtained in a trial of the OX40 agonist ivuxolimab. Every receptor here comes from an adult with an advanced solid tumor such as melanoma, head and neck, liver or kidney cancer.

V and J are TRBV6-4 and TRBJ2-7; 7 bases match TRBD1. The germline V gene has CDR1 MRHNA and CDR2 SNTAGT. Trimming took 5 bases from V and 2 from J; bases not matched to a gene: 9. This CDR3 is built from 15 residues. The CDR3 DNA sequence: TGTGCCAGCAGTACCCTTGAAGGGGGCACCTACGAGCAGTACTTC. This translates into CASSTLEGGTYEQYF.

DNA for the CDR3: TGTGCCAGCAGTTATACAGGCCCGGGTTCACCCCTCCACTTT. Amino acid sequence: CASSYTGPGSPLHF. This chain connects TRBV6-5 to TRBJ1-6, with D perhaps matching TRBD1 (5 bases). The V and J ends lost 3 bases and 9 bases respectively, with 12 bases between them. Per germline, CDR1 MNHEY and CDR2 SVGAGI. There are 14 residues in the CDR3.

V is TRBV29-1 and J is TRBJ2-3; TRBD1 might be the D (6 bases). The CDR3 is made up of 14 amino acids. Germline assignment: CDR1 SQVTM and CDR2 ANQGSEA. Between the trimmed V and J ends, which lost 7 bases and 0 bases, there was a span of 14 bases. The CDR3 loop reads CSAAPRGSTDTQYF. In DNA, the CDR3 is TGCAGCGCCGCGCCCAGGGGTAGCACAGATACGCAGTATTTT.

This sequence joins TRBV7-2 and TRBJ2-3, with D perhaps matching TRBD1 (6 bases). V was cut by 5 bases and J by 0 bases, with 12 bases left in between. This CDR3 contains 15 residues. Germline lookup yields CDR1 SGHTA and CDR2 FQGNSA. The CDR3 nucleotides read TGTGCCAGCAGCCGTGACAGGCCGAGCACAGATACGCAGTATTTT. This translates into CASSRDRPSTDTQYF.

The chain carries TRBV28 and TRBJ1-2; D unresolved. Trimming took off 3 bases at V and 8 bases at J, with 13 bases between the two ends. This CDR3 spans 13 amino acids. Germline CDR1 reads MDHEN; CDR2 reads SYDVKM. The CDR3 DNA reads TGTGCCAGCAGTTTCGAGCCCCAGAAAGGCTACACCTTC. Protein product: CASSFEPQKGYTF.

The chain couples TRBV5-1 to TRBJ1-1, with D possibly TRBD1 on 5 matching bases. This CDR3 region has 20 residues. From germline, CDR1 is SGHRS and CDR2 YFSETQ. V lost 0 bases and J lost 6, with 30 bases in between. CDR3 nucleotide sequence: TGCGCCAGCAGCTTGGACGGGGGTGGTGTATTTTCGGGAGGTGGTTCTGAAGCTTTCTTT. It encodes CASSLDGGGVFSGGGSEAFF.

The V and J genes are TRBV2 and TRBJ2-5, with D perhaps TRBD1 (6 bases). The CDR3 runs to 14 residues. The V and J ends lost 6 bases and 2 bases respectively, with 13 bases between them. Per the germline V gene, CDR1 is SNHLY and CDR2 is FYNNEI. CDR3 nucleotides: TGTGCCAGCAGGTATCGACAGGTGCAAGAGACCCAGTACTTC. Its translation: CASRYRQVQETQYF.

The chain combines TRBV4-1 with TRBJ2-5; possible D gene TRBD2, 5 bases. V lost 4 bases and J lost 3, with 24 bases in between. Germline V gene data show CDR1 as MGHRA and CDR2 as YSYEKL. The CDR3 extends over 18 amino acids. In DNA, the CDR3 is TGCGCCAGCAGCCGAGAGGTTTCTGTGGGAGCGGCGGAAGAGACCCAGTACTTC. Its translation: CASSREVSVGAAEETQYF.

This chain connects TRBV4-3 to TRBJ1-5; D unclear. This CDR3 has 15 residues. V was shortened by 1 base and J by 3 bases, with 10 bases between the two germline ends. CDR1 is LGHNA, CDR2 YSLEER, per germline. The CDR3 DNA reads TGCGCCAGCAGCCAAGGTGCAAGCCACAATCAGCCCCAGCATTTT. This translates into CASSQGASHNQPQHF.

The chain employs TRBV6-6 and TRBJ1-5; D is ambiguous. This CDR3 comprises 15 residues. Trimming removed 8 bases at V and 0 bases at J, with 14 bases between. The germline V gene has CDR1 MNHNY and CDR2 SVGAGI (reference sequence). The CDR3 DNA reads as TGTGCCAGCCAACCGCGTGGGGATAGCAATCAGCCCCAGCATTTT. Its translation: CASQPRGDSNQPQHF.

This chain uses TRBV7-2 with TRBJ1-1, with unresolved D. CDR3 size: 14 residues. CDR1 is SGHTA and CDR2 is FQGNSA in the germline V gene. Deletions cut 5 bases from V and 1 base from J, with 11 bases between. The CDR3, as DNA: TGTGCCAGCAGCCCCCTCGTCTCGAACACTGAAGCTTTCTTT. Its protein is CASSPLVSNTEAFF.

The rearrangement links TRBV28 to TRBJ1-3, with D possibly being TRBD1 (6 bases). The CDR3 covers 15 residues. The ends were cut back, 2 bases at V and 8 bases at J, with 16 bases in the middle. Germline V gene lookup returns CDR1 MDHEN and CDR2 SYDVKM. This CDR3 reads CASSLRTGQADTIYF. CDR3 coding DNA: TGTGCCAGCAGTTTAAGAACAGGGCAAGCGGACACCATATATTTT.

The rearrangement uses TRBV14 and TRBJ2-2, with 8 bases that match TRBD2. Germline V lookup: CDR1 SGHDN, CDR2 FVKESK. This CDR3 contains 18 residues. Trimming took 0 bases from V and 5 from J; bases not matched to a gene: 11. The CDR3 loop is CASSQEGIAGSWTGELFF. The DNA for the CDR3 is TGTGCCAGCAGCCAAGAAGGAATAGCGGGGAGTTGGACCGGGGAGCTGTTTTTT.